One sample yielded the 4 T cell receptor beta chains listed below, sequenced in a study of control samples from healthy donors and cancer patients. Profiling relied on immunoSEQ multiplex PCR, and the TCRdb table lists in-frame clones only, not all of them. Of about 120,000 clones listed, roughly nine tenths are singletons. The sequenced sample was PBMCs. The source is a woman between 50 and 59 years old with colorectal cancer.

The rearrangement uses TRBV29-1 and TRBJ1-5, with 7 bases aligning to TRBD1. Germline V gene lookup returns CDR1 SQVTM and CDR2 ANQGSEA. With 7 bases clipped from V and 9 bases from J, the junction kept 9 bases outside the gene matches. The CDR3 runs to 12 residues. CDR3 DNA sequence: TGCAGCGGCTCGACAGGGATCGGGCCCCAGCATTTT. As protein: CSGSTGIGPQHF.

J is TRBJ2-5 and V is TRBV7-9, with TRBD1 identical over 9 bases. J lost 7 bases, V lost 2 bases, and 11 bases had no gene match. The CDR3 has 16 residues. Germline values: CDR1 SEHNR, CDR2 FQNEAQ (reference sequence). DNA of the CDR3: TGTGCCAGCAGCTTACAGCGACAGGGGGATTTTGGGACCCAGTACTTC. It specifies CASSLQRQGDFGTQYF.

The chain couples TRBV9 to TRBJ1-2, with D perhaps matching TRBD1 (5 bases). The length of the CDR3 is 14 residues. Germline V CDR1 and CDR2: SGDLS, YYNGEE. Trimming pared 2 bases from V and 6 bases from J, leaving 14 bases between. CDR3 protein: CASSVGRRGNGYTF. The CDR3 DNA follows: TGTGCCAGCAGCGTCGGGCGGAGGGGAAATGGCTACACCTTC.

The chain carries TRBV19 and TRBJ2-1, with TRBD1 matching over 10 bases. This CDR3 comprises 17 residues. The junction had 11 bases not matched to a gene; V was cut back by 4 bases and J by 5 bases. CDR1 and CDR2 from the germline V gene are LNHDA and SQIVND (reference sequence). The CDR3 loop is CASSTVPGQGQNNEQFF. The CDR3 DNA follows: TGTGCCAGTAGTACCGTACCGGGACAGGGGCAAAACAATGAGCAGTTCTTC.